The 19 T cell receptor beta chains presented below share a single source sample, sequenced in a study of T-cell reconstitution after alpha-beta-depleted transplantation in children. As it was prepared, the TCRbeta library received unique molecular identifiers. TCRdb analysed the PCR reads with MiXCR anew, one entry per CDR3 protein. The sample records around 600,000 distinct CDR3 sequences, about 15% being singletons. Sequences were derived from PBMCs from the stem cell graft donor, sampled from the stem cell graft. These receptors all come from a human donor who donated a stem cell graft to a child with acute myeloid leukemia.

The chain combines TRBV7-8 with TRBJ2-7; TRBD2 is a possible D gene (6 bases). This CDR3 is 15 amino acids long. With 1 base removed from V and 2 bases from J, the gap between germline ends came to 12 bases. The germline gives CDR1 SGHVS, CDR2 FQNEAQ. CDR3 residues: CASSLGASAAYEQYV. CDR3 DNA: TGTGCCAGCAGCTTAGGGGCTAGCGCGGCCTACGAGCAGTACGTC.

At least ten counts were recorded for this clonotype. The chain uses TRBV20-1 and TRBJ2-2; 7 nucleotides align to TRBD1. The CDR3 extends over 13 amino acids. Germline V gene lookup returns CDR1 DFQATT and CDR2 SNEGSKA (reference sequence). The junction had 6 bases not matched to a gene; V was cut back by 4 bases and J by 7 bases. CDR3 DNA: TGCAGTGCTATGAGACAGGGAATCGGGGAGCTGTTTTTT. It yields the protein CSAMRQGIGELFF.

The chain combines TRBV11-2 with TRBJ2-2; D could derive from TRBD1 or TRBD2 (5 bases each). This CDR3 is built from 19 residues. The V end lost 3 bases, the J end lost 4 bases, and 24 bases lay between the germline ends. Germline values: CDR1 SGHAT, CDR2 FQNNGV. The CDR3 loop is CASSFSGTRSRGGTGELFF. As DNA, the CDR3 is TGTGCCAGCAGCTTCTCGGGGACGCGCTCACGGGGTGGCACCGGGGAGCTGTTTTTT.

This clonotype was counted many times. The chain employs TRBV7-2 and TRBJ1-1; TRBD1 agrees at 7 bases. CDR3 size: 12 residues. J lost 11 bases, V lost 2 bases, and 5 bases had no gene match. Germline lookup yields CDR1 SGHTA and CDR2 FQGNSA. The CDR3 reads CASSLNRGQAFF. CDR3 nucleotides: TGTGCCAGCAGCTTAAACAGGGGACAGGCTTTCTTT.

This clonotype was observed a handful of times. V is TRBV6-1 and J is TRBJ2-2; 11 nucleotides line up with TRBD2. V gave up 5 bases and J gave up 4 bases; unmatched junction bases: 6. CDR3 length: 16 residues. Germline CDR1 reads MNHNS; CDR2 reads SASEGT. CDR3 residues: CASSKTSGVFTGELFF. For the CDR3, the DNA is TGTGCCAGCAGTAAGACTAGCGGGGTTTTCACCGGGGAGCTGTTTTTT.

Concerning this clonotype itself: A much larger clone lies a single base off, so this may be a read error. This chain connects TRBV5-1 to TRBJ2-1; D remains unclear. The germline gives CDR1 SGHRS, CDR2 YFSETQ. This CDR3 has 14 amino acids. Here the CDR3 reads CASSLGGKNNDQFF. DNA for the CDR3: TGCGCCAGCAGCTTGGGCGGTAAAAACAATGACCAGTTCTTC.

The chain has TRBV7-2 and TRBJ2-7; TRBD2 is a possible D gene (6 bases). Germline-derived CDR1 and CDR2 are SGHTA and FQGNSA. V was shortened by 3 bases and J by 0 bases, with 15 bases between the two germline ends. The CDR3 has 16 amino acids. In nucleotides, the CDR3 is TGTGCCAGCAGCTTGGAGGGGCGACAGCACTCCTACGAGCAGTACTTC. It codes for CASSLEGRQHSYEQYF.

This clonotype was seen many times. The chain has TRBV6-5 and TRBJ1-5, with D maybe TRBD1 (5 bases). Trimming left V 6 bases short and J 3 bases short, with 21 bases between. The CDR3 is 17 residues long. Germline assignment: CDR1 MNHEY and CDR2 SVGAGI. CDR3: CASSYSAIQGPNQPQHF. The CDR3 nucleotides read TGTGCCAGCAGCTACAGTGCGATCCAGGGTCCCAATCAGCCCCAGCATTTT.

This clonotype was seen many times. At one boundary the junction diverges from the germline segment, which might be a read error. The rearrangement uses TRBV24-1 and TRBJ2-1; D unresolved. Germline CDR1 is KGHDR and CDR2 is SFDVKD. The CDR3 has 12 residues. CDR3 DNA: TGTGCCACCAGTGATTTTGCAAATGAGCTGTTCTTC. Translating it yields CATSDFANELFF.

This clonotype was seen a handful of times. The V call is TRBV5-4, the J call TRBJ2-4; the D call may be TRBD1 or TRBD2 (5 bases each). This CDR3 has 13 residues. CDR1 is SGHNT and CDR2 is YYREEE in the germline V gene (reference sequence). V was clipped by 7 bases and J by 3 bases, with 11 bases between them. The CDR3 is CASWDGVKNIQYF. The CDR3, as DNA: TGTGCCAGCTGGGACGGGGTCAAAAACATTCAGTACTTC.

The chain is built from TRBV7-9 and TRBJ1-2, with TRBD1 as a possible D gene (6 bases). The germline CDR1 and CDR2 sequences are SEHNR and FQNEAQ (reference sequence). This CDR3 comprises 12 residues. V dropped 5 bases and J dropped 6 bases, with 10 bases sitting between them. Here the CDR3 reads CASSPNRDGYTF. In DNA, the CDR3 is TGTGCCAGCAGCCCGAACAGGGATGGCTACACCTTC.

This clonotype was counted once. The gene calls are TRBV4-1 and TRBJ2-3; weak D call: TRBD2 (5 bases). CDR3 size: 16 residues. In germline, CDR1 is MGHRA, CDR2 YSYEKL. The V end was cut by 0 bases, the J end by 6 bases, with 16 bases between. CDR3 loop: CASSQDSRGPGDTQYF. The CDR3 DNA reads TGCGCCAGCAGCCAAGATTCAAGAGGGCCTGGGGATACGCAGTATTTT.

This clonotype was recorded many times. J is TRBJ1-1 and V is TRBV10-3; TRBD1 aligns across 7 bases. J lost 3 bases, V lost 4 bases, and 5 bases had no gene match. The germline V gene has CDR1 ENHRY and CDR2 SYGVKD. The CDR3 runs 14 residues. The CDR3 nucleotides read TGTGCCATCAGTGCTGAAGGGGGCTACACTGAAGCTTTCTTT. It encodes CAISAEGGYTEAFF.

The V and J genes are TRBV10-1 and TRBJ1-1; D might be TRBD1 (5 bases). With 2 bases removed from V and 4 bases from J, the gap between germline ends came to 11 bases. Germline V gene data show CDR1 as WNHNN and CDR2 as SYGVQD (reference sequence). The CDR3 runs 14 residues. For the CDR3, the DNA is TGCGCCAGCAGTGAGAATGACGGGGGCACTGAAGCTTTCTTT. This sequence encodes CASSENDGGTEAFF.

V is TRBV27 and J is TRBJ1-3; 8 bases are a match to TRBD1. The CDR3 has 16 residues. Germline lookup yields CDR1 MNHEY and CDR2 SMNVEV (reference sequence). The V gene end was trimmed by 5 bases and the J gene end by 2 bases; junction bases not matched to a gene: 8. This CDR3 reads CASSPTPTGAGNTIYF. In DNA, the CDR3 is TGTGCCAGCAGTCCCACCCCGACAGGGGCTGGAAACACCATATATTTT.

This clonotype occurred many times. The genes are TRBV7-2 and TRBJ1-6; 7 bases map to TRBD1. Losses at the gene ends were 0 bases for V and 9 bases for J; bases not matched to a gene: 5. The CDR3 is 15 amino acids. The germline gives CDR1 SGHTA, CDR2 FQGNSA. The DNA for the CDR3 is TGTGCCAGCAGCTTAGCAGGGGGCGAACGTTCACCCCTCCACTTT. It translates to CASSLAGGERSPLHF.

The J gene is TRBJ1-1, the V gene TRBV12-3 or TRBV12-4; D is possibly TRBD1 (6 bases). Trimming stripped 4 bases from V and 9 bases from J, with 27 bases between. The CDR3 is made up of 17 amino acids. The CDR3, as DNA: TGTGCCAGCAGTTCGGGTCAGGGGTCGGGGGTTTTAAGGAAAGCTTTCTTT. Translated, it gives CASSSGQGSGVLRKAFF.

This clonotype occurred a few times. The CDR3 loop reads CASRPPSGLASDTQYF. CDR3 coding DNA: TGTGCCAGCAGGCCACCCTCGGGACTAGCGTCAGATACGCAGTATTTT. The gene calls are TRBV7-9 and TRBJ2-3, with 10 bases identical to TRBD2. CDR1 is SEHNR, CDR2 FQNEAQ, per germline (reference sequence). CDR3 length: 16 residues. V was clipped by 6 bases and J by 4 bases; unmatched bases: 10.

This clonotype has more than one count but fewer than ten. The genes are TRBV4-1 and TRBJ2-5; D may be TRBD1 (6 bases). The CDR3 extends over 15 amino acids. Germline CDR1 is MGHRA and CDR2 is YSYEKL. The germline V and J ends were trimmed by 5 bases and 5 bases, with 18 bases remaining between them. The CDR3 region is CASSSTGALGETQYF. In DNA form, the CDR3 reads TGCGCCAGCAGCTCGACAGGCGCTCTAGGGGAGACCCAGTACTTC.